One and the same sample provided the 23 T cell receptor beta chains below, sequenced in a study of T cell responses to AZD1222 COVID-19 vaccine. Profiling relied on immunoSEQ multiplex PCR, and the TCRdb table lists in-frame clones only, not all of them. The table has about 180,000 clones, 90% seen once. The sequences come from peripheral blood, collected on day 0 of AZD1222 vaccination. These TCRs come from an adult in good health.

V and J are TRBV13 and TRBJ1-5; D call uncertain. CDR1 PRHDT and CDR2 FYEKMQ come from the germline V gene (reference sequence). V was pared by 3 bases and J by 11 bases, with 11 bases between. CDR3 size: 12 residues. The DNA for the CDR3 is TGTGCCAGCAGCTTCTTTCGGGCGGCCCAGCATTTT. It encodes CASSFFRAAQHF.

This clone was seen a single time. The CDR3 DNA is TGTGCCAGCAGTCCGGCGGGTTATGGCTACACCTTC. Protein product: CASSPAGYGYTF. The chain employs TRBV6-2 or TRBV6-3 and TRBJ1-2, with D hard to call. CDR1 MNHEY and CDR2 SVGEGT come from the germline V gene. The CDR3 has 12 residues. The V gene lost 5 bases and the J gene lost 5 bases, with 9 bases spanning the gap.

The V gene is TRBV20-1, the J gene TRBJ2-7, with unresolved D. Trimming removed 2 bases at V and 6 bases at J, with 8 bases between. The V gene's germline CDR1 is DFQATT and CDR2 SNEGSKA (reference sequence). The CDR3 runs to 11 residues. The CDR3 sequence is CSARSVGEQYF. CDR3 coding DNA: TGCAGTGCTAGAAGTGTGGGCGAGCAGTACTTC.

The chain links TRBV10-3 to TRBJ1-4; TRBD1 matches 9 bases. This CDR3 comprises 15 residues. V shed 2 bases, J shed 5 bases, and the junction held 3 bases outside the gene matches. Germline lookup yields CDR1 ENHRY and CDR2 SYGVKD. The CDR3 sequence is CAISEPTGGNEKLFF. CDR3 DNA sequence: TGTGCCATCAGTGAGCCAACAGGGGGCAATGAAAAACTGTTTTTT.

The CDR3 DNA sequence: TGTGCCAGCAGCTGGGGGGACACCGGGGAGCTGTTTTTT. It is translated as CASSWGDTGELFF. The chain uses TRBV9 and TRBJ2-2, with TRBD2 as a possible D gene (6 bases). CDR3 size: 13 residues. Germline V gene sequence: CDR1 SGDLS, CDR2 YYNGEE. V shed 4 bases and J shed 3 bases, with 7 bases lying between them.

This clone showed up many times. The V gene is TRBV19, the J gene TRBJ2-7; the match to TRBD2 covers 9 bases. The junction had 10 bases not matched to a gene; V was cut back by 6 bases and J by 4 bases. CDR3 length: 15 amino acids. CDR1 and CDR2 (germline): LNHDA, SQIVND (reference sequence). The CDR3 DNA sequence: TGTGCCAGTAGCGATTCGGGGCTAGCGGGGTACGAGCAGTACTTC. The encoded protein is CASSDSGLAGYEQYF.

The V gene is TRBV27, the J gene TRBJ1-6; no clear D gene. CDR1 and CDR2 (germline): MNHEY, SMNVEV (reference sequence). The V end lost 6 bases, the J end lost 7 bases, and 13 bases lay between the germline ends. The CDR3 has 14 amino acids. CDR3 amino acids: CASRPGLTNSPLHF. DNA of the CDR3: TGTGCCAGCAGACCTGGACTGACCAATTCACCCCTCCACTTT.

The rearrangement joins TRBV3-1 (or the pseudogene TRBV3-2) to TRBJ1-2; 11 nucleotides line up with TRBD1. The CDR3 extends over 13 amino acids. The germline V gene encodes CDR1 LGHDT and CDR2 YNNKEL (reference sequence). The ends lost 6 bases at V and 8 bases at J; junction bases unmatched: 5. The CDR3 DNA is TGTGCCAGCAGACATGGGACAGGGGGAGGCTACACCTTC. Translation: CASRHGTGGGYTF.

As for this clone: A junction boundary mismatches the germline segment, possibly from a read error. The chain carries TRBV6-5 and TRBJ2-7; 8 bases agree with TRBD1. The germline CDR1 and CDR2 sequences are MNHEY and SVGAGI. The CDR3 sequence is 12 residues long. Here the CDR3 DNA reads TGTGCCAGCAGCCTGGACAGGGTGAGGTTCAACTTC. Encoded protein: CASSLDRVRFNF.

This clone was seen only a few times. V gene TRBV7-8 combines with J gene TRBJ2-2; D is unresolved. Per germline, CDR1 SGHVS and CDR2 FQNEAQ. V gave up 4 bases and J gave up 3 bases, with 6 bases separating them. CDR3 length equals 13 residues. CDR3 DNA sequence: TGTGCCAGCAGCTCTCAATACACCGGGGAGCTGTTTTTT. Encoded protein: CASSSQYTGELFF.

The chain has TRBV12-3 or TRBV12-4 and TRBJ1-6, with no clear D. This CDR3 region has 12 residues. V lost 6 bases, J lost 7 bases, and 7 bases lay in between. CDR3 DNA: TGTGCCAGCAGCAAACAGAATTCACCCCTCCACTTT. Its translation: CASSKQNSPLHF.

This clone came up once. The V call is TRBV9, the J call TRBJ2-3; tentatively, D is TRBD1 (6 bases). The CDR3 runs to 15 residues. V was clipped by 4 bases and J by 0 bases, with 12 bases between them. The germline CDR1 and CDR2 sequences are SGDLS and YYNGEE. The CDR3 protein is CASSPRGGSTDTQYF. The CDR3 DNA reads TGTGCCAGCAGCCCCAGGGGCGGAAGCACAGATACGCAGTATTTT.

This clone was recorded once. The chain employs TRBV6-5 and TRBJ1-2; TRBD1 matches at 8 bases. The CDR3 sequence is 13 residues long. From germline, CDR1 is MNHEY and CDR2 SVGAGI. The V segment lost 5 bases and the J segment 8 bases; nucleotides outside the gene matches: 7. The CDR3: CASSNDRGGGYTF. The CDR3 region has the DNA TGTGCCAGCAGTAACGACAGGGGAGGGGGCTACACCTTC.

This CDR3 reads CASSIRGRNTEAFF. The CDR3 nucleotides are TGTGCCAGTAGTATAAGGGGGCGGAACACTGAAGCTTTCTTT. V usage is TRBV19 and J usage is TRBJ1-1; TRBD1 aligns across 7 bases. The V gene end was trimmed by 2 bases and the J gene end by 1 base; junction bases not matched to a gene: 1. Germline CDR1 LNHDA, CDR2 SQIVND (reference sequence). The CDR3 extends over 14 amino acids.

This clone was counted between two and nine times. This sequence joins TRBV6-5 and TRBJ1-2; possibly TRBD1 for D (5 bases). The ends were cut back, 10 bases at V and 0 bases at J, with 18 bases in the middle. The CDR3 contains 15 residues. Germline V CDR1 and CDR2: MNHEY, SVGAGI. In nucleotides, the CDR3 is TGTGCCACAAGCTTCGACAGTTCAGCTAACTATGGCTACACCTTC. Encoded protein: CATSFDSSANYGYTF.

This chain connects TRBV9 to TRBJ2-7; no clear D gene. Trimming took off 4 bases at V and 2 bases at J, with 13 bases between the two ends. Germline V gene sequence: CDR1 SGDLS, CDR2 YYNGEE. This CDR3 is built from 14 residues. The CDR3 protein is CASSQVGFPYEQYF. CDR3 bases: TGTGCCAGCAGCCAGGTGGGGTTTCCCTACGAGCAGTACTTC. The full variable domain, completed using reference TRBV9 and TRBJ2-7, is DSGVTQTPKHLITATGQRVTLRCSPRSGDLSVYWYQQSLDQGLQFLIQYYNGEERAKGNILERFSAQQFPDLHSELNLSSLELGDSALYFCASSQVGFPYEQYFGPGTRLTVT.

The chain combines TRBV6-5 with TRBJ2-1; tentative D call: TRBD1 (6 bases). The V gene's germline CDR1 is MNHEY and CDR2 SVGAGI. This CDR3 has 14 amino acids. Trimming removed 0 bases from V and 4 bases from J, with 7 bases in between. DNA of the CDR3: TGTGCCAGCAGTTACTCCGGACAGTACAATGAGCAGTTCTTC. Protein: CASSYSGQYNEQFF.

V and J are TRBV28 and TRBJ1-2, with 10 bases identical to TRBD1. V gave up 7 bases and J gave up 7 bases; unmatched junction bases: 9. CDR3 length equals 14 residues. CDR1 MDHEN and CDR2 SYDVKM come from the germline V gene. The CDR3 is CASTDGTGAAGYTF. CDR3 bases: TGTGCCAGCACCGACGGGACAGGGGCCGCTGGCTACACCTTC.

The gene calls are TRBV5-1 and TRBJ2-5; tentatively, D is TRBD2 (6 bases). CDR1 and CDR2 from the germline V gene are SGHRS and YFSETQ. The CDR3 runs to 19 residues. V was shortened by 1 base and J by 3 bases, with 25 bases between the two germline ends. This CDR3 reads CASSLNVISGTGRKETQYF. Written as DNA, the CDR3 is TGCGCCAGCAGCTTGAACGTGATATCGGGAACGGGGAGGAAAGAGACCCAGTACTTC.

This clone was seen more than once but under ten times. In nucleotides, the CDR3 is TGTGCCAGCAGCTTAGCCCCAACTAATGAAAAACTGTTTTTT. Translation gives CASSLAPTNEKLFF. The genes are TRBV7-8 and TRBJ1-4; D is unclear. The V gene's germline CDR1 is SGHVS and CDR2 FQNEAQ. Trimming shortened V by 0 bases and J by 0 bases, and 2 bases separated the two germline ends. The CDR3 length is 14 residues.

The V call is TRBV11-1, the J call TRBJ2-7; 8 bases are a match to TRBD2. The V gene end was trimmed by 5 bases and the J gene end by 3 bases; junction bases not matched to a gene: 12. The V gene's germline CDR1 is SGHAT and CDR2 FQDESV (reference sequence). This CDR3 contains 16 residues. CDR3 in amino acids: CASSPRGEPLSYEQYF. CDR3 nucleotide sequence: TGTGCCAGCAGCCCGCGGGGGGAGCCCCTAAGCTACGAGCAGTACTTC.

The chain couples TRBV11-3 to TRBJ1-1, with a tentative D call TRBD1 (5 bases). Germline CDR1 reads SGHNT; CDR2 reads YENEEA. This CDR3 comprises 14 residues. V dropped 2 bases and J dropped 4 bases, with 11 bases sitting between them. CDR3 DNA sequence: TGTGCCAGCAGCTTACAGGGTTTGGGCACTGAAGCTTTCTTT. The encoded protein is CASSLQGLGTEAFF. Combining the CDR3 with reference TRBV11-3 and TRBJ1-1 gives the whole variable domain EAGVVQSPRYKIIEKKQPVAFWCNPISGHNTLYWYLQNLGQGPELLIRYENEEAVDDSQLPKDRFSAERLKGVDSTLKIQPAELGDSAVYLCASSLQGLGTEAFFGQGTRLTVV.

The chain links TRBV27 to TRBJ1-1, with no clear D. CDR3 length equals 14 residues. Germline assignment: CDR1 MNHEY and CDR2 SMNVEV (reference sequence). V shed 5 bases and J shed 4 bases, with 14 bases lying between them. The CDR3 reads CASSLVSEGTEAFF. The CDR3, as DNA: TGTGCCAGCAGTCTTGTAAGCGAGGGCACTGAAGCTTTCTTT.